This paragraph covers one T cell receptor beta chain sequence. Its antigen is not identified. Amplified regions were TCR beta CDR3 sequences from RNA transcripts. An initial round of RT-PCR targeting the TCR CDR3 relied on the HTBI primer set. TCRdb recomputed calls from the multiplex PCR reads with MiXCR, one row per CDR3 protein. The data contain about 600,000 distinct CDR3 sequences, roughly a sixth of them singletons. This record belongs to a study of T cells in Graves' hyperthyroidism and ophthalmopathy. General observations from the study: Ophthalmopathy was told apart from stable hyperthyroidism by a 13 V-J model. The majority of expanded thyroid clonotypes above 0.001 also appeared in blood.

Ophthalmopathy patients all had a Clinical Activity Score of at least 3, a NOSPECS grade of at least 4 and disease under 3 months old. This TCR was sampled from a woman aged 40 to 55 with Graves' ophthalmopathy. Sequencing input: blood.

This CDR3 is CASSGPEREQYF. The CDR3 DNA follows: TGCGCCAGCAGTGGGCCGGAAAGGGAACAGTACTTC. This chain uses TRBV10-2 with TRBJ2-7; D remains ambiguous. Germline values: CDR1 WSHSY, CDR2 SAAADI. The CDR3 has 12 amino acids. The V end lost 4 bases, the J end lost 10 bases, and 14 bases lay between the germline ends.